The 9 T cell receptor beta chains presented below share a single source sample, sequenced in a study of cytomegalovirus exposure and HLA in healthy donors. The PCR was carried out with 60 Vbeta primers and 13 Jbeta primers. This table comes from immunoSEQ multiplex PCR, and its TCRdb copy is limited to in-frame clones, with some not included. The sample gives around 60,000 clones, roughly 80% of which show up once; under 30% is in the top ten. Specimen: PBMCs. All receptors derive from a woman between 40 and 50 years old in good health and CMV-seropositive.

The rearrangement joins TRBV19 to TRBJ2-2; no reliable D call. Trimming took off 3 bases at V and 7 bases at J, with 6 bases between the two ends. The CDR3 sequence is 12 residues long. The germline CDR1 and CDR2 sequences are LNHDA and SQIVND (reference sequence). The CDR3 spells CASSISSGELFF. CDR3 DNA: TGTGCCAGTAGTATCTCTAGCGGGGAGCTGTTTTTT.

The gene calls are TRBV18 and TRBJ1-3; the D gene is possibly TRBD1 (5 bases). Trimming took 2 bases from V and 2 from J, leaving 13 bases between them. This CDR3 comprises 16 residues. Germline V lookup: CDR1 KGHSH, CDR2 LQKENI. Here the CDR3 reads CASSPSGRGAGNTIYF. The CDR3, as DNA: TGTGCCAGCTCACCATCTGGGAGGGGAGCTGGAAACACCATATATTTT.

V and J are TRBV5-4 and TRBJ2-1; 9 bases are shared with TRBD2. The CDR3 covers 16 residues. V was clipped by 1 base and J by 6 bases; unmatched bases: 8. The germline V gene encodes CDR1 SGHNT and CDR2 YYREEE (reference sequence). CDR3 sequence (DNA): TGTGCCAGCAGCTTGCCACGCGGGGGGGTTCGCAATGAGCAGTTCTTC. The encoded protein is CASSLPRGGVRNEQFF.

The CDR3 nucleotides are TGTGCCAGCACCACGGAGGGGCCGAACACTGAAGCTTTCTTT. Encoded protein: CASTTEGPNTEAFF. The chain joins TRBV27 to TRBJ1-1; possible D gene TRBD1, 5 bases. The CDR3 contains 14 residues. V lost 7 bases and J lost 1, with 13 bases in between. Germline CDR1 is MNHEY and CDR2 is SMNVEV (reference sequence).

The gene calls are TRBV5-4 and TRBJ2-2; 9 nucleotides line up with TRBD1. Unmatched junction bases numbered 5, after V lost 3 bases and J lost 2 bases. CDR3 length equals 16 residues. In germline, CDR1 is SGHNT, CDR2 YYREEE (reference sequence). CDR3 bases: TGTGCCAGCAGCTCCTTACAGGGGGCTAACACCGGGGAGCTGTTTTTT. Translating it yields CASSSLQGANTGELFF.

This clone was observed a handful of times. V usage is TRBV19 and J usage is TRBJ1-3; no clear D. The CDR3 has 15 amino acids. Germline CDR1 and CDR2: LNHDA and SQIVND (reference sequence). V lost 2 bases, J lost 2 bases, and 10 bases lay in between. CDR3 DNA sequence: TGTGCCAGTAGTATACGGGGTGACGCTGGAAACACCATATATTTT. Translating it yields CASSIRGDAGNTIYF.

The rearrangement uses TRBV27 and TRBJ2-2; 9 bases fit TRBD1. Losses at the gene ends were 3 bases for V and 5 bases for J; bases not matched to a gene: 4. The CDR3 runs 15 residues. Germline values: CDR1 MNHEY, CDR2 SMNVEV (reference sequence). CDR3 sequence: CASSLGQGITGELFF. The CDR3 region has the DNA TGTGCCAGCAGTTTGGGACAGGGAATAACCGGGGAGCTGTTTTTT.

The V and J genes are TRBV19 and TRBJ2-7; TRBD2 might be the D (6 bases). V was shortened by 5 bases and J by 5 bases, with 10 bases between the two germline ends. Germline V gene data show CDR1 as LNHDA and CDR2 as SQIVND (reference sequence). This CDR3 comprises 12 residues. CDR3 sequence: CASSLEGNEQYF. In nucleotides, the CDR3 is TGTGCCAGTAGTCTGGAGGGTAACGAGCAGTACTTC.

Notes on this clone: The junction and the germline gene differ at one end; a read error may be behind it. The chain employs TRBV7-9 and TRBJ1-1; no firm D call. Germline CDR1 reads SEHNR; CDR2 reads FQNEAQ (reference sequence). The CDR3 is 12 residues long. CDR3: CSSSLTNTEAFF. In DNA, the CDR3 is TGTTCCAGCAGCCTAACGAACACTGAAGCTTTCTTT.